This T cell receptor (beta chain) came from a study of beta chain features in type 1 diabetes (dated by TCRdb to the late 2010s). Describing the broader study: No differences in mean age, gender distribution, total cell number or subset yield were found between patients and healthy donors. Regulatory and stem cell-like memory subsets were obtained from only 8 patients and about 8 healthy donors, while naive and central memory subsets were obtained from all 30 or so donors. The study compared the TCRB repertoires of sorted circulating CD4+ T cell subsets in recently diagnosed type 1 diabetes patients with those in matched healthy donors. A total of 90 million to 140 million sorted cells were examined across all samples, and RNA yield correlated strongly with the number of cells per subset.

The entire isolated RNA was reverse transcribed using the High Capacity cDNA Reverse Transcription Kit, and thus expressed TCRB transcripts were sequenced. Deep immunoSEQ sequencing was applied to naive, central memory and regulatory T cell samples, giving an average of roughly 3.6 million total reads per sample. Sorted cells were lysed in RLT buffer and RNA was extracted with DNase-treated RNeasy Micro or Mini kits, depending on cell number. Each cell subset was processed on its own to prevent cross-contamination, while patient and healthy donor samples were processed together. The immunoSEQ multiplex PCR was used to amplify TCRB sequences from cDNA, yielding 87-bp fragments that span the CDR3 region. Amplicons were sequenced on the Illumina HiSeq platform. For the original study's pipeline: Synthetic template baselines were used to correct PCR bias computationally, reads within Hamming distance 2 were collapsed, and singletons that could not be merged were discarded. Reads were aligned against IMGT so that V, D and J genes, CDR3 length and insertions or deletions at six rearrangement sites could be assigned. Within each subset, clonotype counts were normalized to sorted cell number, after which true diversity and Gini coefficients were computed with the tcR R package. The overlap coefficient, calculated on TCRB nucleotide sequences, was used to measure repertoire sharing. The table was pulled from immuneACCESS by TCRdb, which kept in-frame rearrangements only. Such tables lose some clones; where checked, under half of the loss comes from unresolved V genes, and the rest has no known cause. V, J and clone size reflect that table, while D and trimming were determined from the DNA. This sample lists tens of thousands of clones; roughly 70% were detected once. About 2% of the sample belongs to the ten largest clones.

CDR1 PRHDT and CDR2 FYEKMQ are derived from the germline V gene (reference sequence). The CDR3 sequence holds 18 residues, the cysteine and phenylalanine included. Just CDR3 DNA is preserved here, 54 bases in frame from base 1. V trim: 0 bases; J trim: 5 bases; unmatched bases: 11. The study at large found these results: PCR might favor shorter templates, but patient and control samples were amplified and corrected together, so any skew would affect both groups equally. Because cDNA was sequenced instead of genomic DNA, highly expressing activated cells could be over-represented, though the groups showed no difference in activation or CD3 levels. At VDJ recombination sites, type 1 diabetes patients had fewer insertions and more deleted nucleotides, which implies abnormalities in thymic rearrangement. In all four CD4+ subsets, TCRB CDR3 length was moderately but significantly shorter in type 1 diabetes patients. Because the HLA sub-analyses included only small numbers of individuals, any influence of HLA type on TCRB rearrangement was left unresolved. Naive, central memory and regulatory TCRB repertoires appeared more similar among patients than among healthy donors.

A single peripheral blood draw of around 0.11 L on average was collected from each donor into heparinised tubes. A BD FACSAria II was used to sort naive, central memory, regulatory and stem cell-like memory CD4+ T cells with a panel that included CD45RO, CCR7, CD25, CD127, CD95 and CD27. Purity was above 95% for every sorted population. PBMCs were separated immediately by Lymphoprep density gradient centrifugation and were stained directly, without being cultured. To minimize batch effects, samples were stained and sorted in pairs, one healthy donor with one patient per experiment. Comment on this clone: The antigen it binds to is not known. No much larger clonotype is one base removed from it; base qualities were not supplied.

This TCR was sampled from a woman under 30 with type 1 diabetes. The sequencing input was Tregs from blood. The cell subset or site label corresponds to: regulatory CD4+ T cells. The receptor chain draws on TRBV13 and TRBJ2-1, with 9 central nucleotides matching TRBD2. The DNA sequence is TGTGCCAGCAGCTTAGGCCCGACTAGCGGTACTTCCCACAATGAGCAGTTCTTC. It encodes CASSLGPTSGTSHNEQFF.